Below, 9 T cell receptor beta chains from the same sample are listed, as sequenced in a study of control samples from healthy donors and cancer patients. Only in-frame clones appear in the TCRdb table, and some are missing; sequencing was by immunoSEQ multiplex PCR. The repertoire has some 58,000 clones, about 87% of them found once; the top ten carry approximately 12%. The sequencing input was PBMCs. These receptors were collected from a woman aged 60-75 years with lung cancer.

This clone has just a few counts. The rearrangement uses TRBV19 and TRBJ1-2; D is perhaps TRBD1 (6 bases). There are 15 residues in the CDR3. The V gene's germline CDR1 is LNHDA and CDR2 SQIVND (reference sequence). V was cut by 3 bases and J by 4 bases, with 15 bases left in between. CDR3 coding DNA: TGTGCCAGTAGTATTTCACAGGGTGGGCCCTATGGCTACACCTTC. This gives the protein CASSISQGGPYGYTF. The complete variable domain, with remaining parts taken from reference TRBV19 and TRBJ1-2, reads DGGITQSPKYLFRKEGQNVTLSCEQNLNHDAMYWYRQDPGQGLRLIYYSQIVNDFQKGDIAEGYSVSREKKESFPLTVTSAQKNPTAFYLCASSISQGGPYGYTFGSGTRLTVV.

The rearrangement joins TRBV5-5 to TRBJ2-5; D unresolved. The CDR3 has 11 residues. Deletions cut 1 base from V and 2 bases from J, with 0 bases between. Looked up from germline, CDR1 is SGHKS and CDR2 is YYEKEE (reference sequence). The CDR3 sequence is CASSLQETQYF. Here the CDR3 DNA reads TGTGCCAGCAGCTTGCAAGAGACCCAGTACTTC.

The V and J genes are TRBV29-1 and TRBJ2-3, with 12 bases lining up with TRBD2. From germline, CDR1 is SQVTM and CDR2 ANQGSEA. This CDR3 comprises 17 residues. Trimming removed 1 base from V and 1 base from J; junction bases left unmatched: 6. The CDR3 protein is CSVEGSRLAGGTDTQYF. CDR3 nucleotide sequence: TGCAGCGTTGAAGGCTCGAGACTAGCGGGGGGCACAGATACGCAGTATTTT.

The chain recombines TRBV5-1 with TRBJ2-5; TRBD1 matches 7 bases. The CDR3 extends over 14 amino acids. Looked up from germline, CDR1 is SGHRS and CDR2 is YFSETQ. V trimming: 4 bases; J trimming: 4 bases; junction bases outside the gene matches: 7. The CDR3: CASSQRGRAETQYF. The CDR3 coding sequence is TGCGCCAGCAGCCAGAGGGGGCGCGCAGAGACCCAGTACTTC.

V gene TRBV27 combines with J gene TRBJ1-6, with D perhaps TRBD1 (6 bases). The germline V gene encodes CDR1 MNHEY and CDR2 SMNVEV (reference sequence). This CDR3 spans 14 amino acids. V was shortened by 6 bases and J by 4 bases, with 10 bases between the two germline ends. CDR3 in amino acids: CASSYQGYNSPLHF. The CDR3 DNA sequence: TGTGCCAGCAGCTACCAGGGGTATAATTCACCCCTCCACTTT.

This clone appeared a single time. The rearrangement uses TRBV5-1 and TRBJ2-7; 9 nucleotides line up with TRBD2. The CDR3 is made up of 15 amino acids. V lost 3 bases to trimming and J lost 3 bases; unmatched junction nucleotides: 7. The V gene's germline CDR1 is SGHRS and CDR2 YFSETQ. As DNA, the CDR3 is TGCGCCAGCAGCTCCCTCGGGACTAGCATCTACGAGCAGTACTTC. Residues: CASSSLGTSIYEQYF.

The V call is TRBV5-4, the J call TRBJ1-3, with D tentatively TRBD1 (5 bases). The germline gives CDR1 SGHNT, CDR2 YYREEE (reference sequence). V was pared by 0 bases and J by 4 bases, with 14 bases between. The CDR3 runs to 16 residues. The CDR3 sequence: CASSLVAAGSGNTIYF. The DNA for the CDR3 is TGTGCCAGCAGCTTGGTGGCGGCAGGGTCAGGAAACACCATATATTTT.

This chain joins TRBV5-1 and TRBJ2-1, with D possibly TRBD2 on 8 matching bases. V was trimmed by 4 bases and J by 8 bases, leaving 28 bases between them. Germline CDR1 SGHRS, CDR2 YFSETQ. This CDR3 is built from 18 residues. The CDR3 protein is CASSARGTRGLGPDEQFF. The CDR3 bases are TGCGCCAGCAGCGCCAGGGGGACTAGAGGGCTTGGTCCCGATGAGCAGTTCTTC.

V is TRBV6-2 or TRBV6-3 and J is TRBJ1-5, with no clear D. The length of the CDR3 is 15 residues. The germline V and J ends were trimmed by 0 bases and 0 bases, with 6 bases remaining between them. Germline CDR1 and CDR2: MNHEY and SVGEGT. The chain's CDR3 is CASSYSLSSNQPQHF. DNA of the CDR3: TGTGCCAGCAGTTACTCCCTCTCTAGCAATCAGCCCCAGCATTTT.